This T cell receptor beta chain was profiled in a study of cytomegalovirus exposure and HLA in healthy donors. The study, taken as a whole, reports: Presence/absence analyses supposed approximately even sequencing depth among donors.

Concerning this clone itself: Its specificity is unknown.

With 60 Vbeta and 13 Jbeta primers, the PCR was carried out. The repertoire was sequenced with immunoSEQ multiplex PCR; TCRdb's copy has only in-frame clones and lacks some. Of 62,000 or so clones listed, over 75% are singletons. V lost 2 bases to trimming and J lost 6 bases; unmatched junction nucleotides: 8. CDR1 is MGHRA and CDR2 is YSYEKL in the germline V gene. CDR3 length: 16 amino acids. Sequencing used PBMCs. The sequence derives from a man aged 18 to 29 in good health and CMV-seronegative. The chain uses TRBV4-1 and TRBJ2-2, with 8 bases matching TRBD2. CDR3 residues: CASSQSTGGGPGELFF. DNA of the CDR3: TGCGCCAGCAGCCAATCAACGGGGGGGGGTCCCGGGGAGCTGTTTTTT.